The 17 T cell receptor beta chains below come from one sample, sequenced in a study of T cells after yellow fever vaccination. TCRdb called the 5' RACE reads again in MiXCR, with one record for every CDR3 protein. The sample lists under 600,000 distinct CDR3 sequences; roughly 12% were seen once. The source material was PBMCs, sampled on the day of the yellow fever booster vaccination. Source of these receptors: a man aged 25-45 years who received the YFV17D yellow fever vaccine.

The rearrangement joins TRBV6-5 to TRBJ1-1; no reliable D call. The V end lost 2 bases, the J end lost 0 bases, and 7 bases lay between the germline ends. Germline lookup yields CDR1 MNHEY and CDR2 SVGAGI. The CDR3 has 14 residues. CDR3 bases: TGTGCCAGCAGTTACAGAGACATGAACACTGAAGCTTTCTTT. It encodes CASSYRDMNTEAFF.

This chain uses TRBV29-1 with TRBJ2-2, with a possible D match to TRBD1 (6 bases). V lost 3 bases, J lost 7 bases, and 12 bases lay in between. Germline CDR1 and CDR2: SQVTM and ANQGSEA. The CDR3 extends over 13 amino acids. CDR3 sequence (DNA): TGCAGCGTTGATCACAGGGTCGGCGGGGAGCTGTTTTTT. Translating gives CSVDHRVGGELFF.

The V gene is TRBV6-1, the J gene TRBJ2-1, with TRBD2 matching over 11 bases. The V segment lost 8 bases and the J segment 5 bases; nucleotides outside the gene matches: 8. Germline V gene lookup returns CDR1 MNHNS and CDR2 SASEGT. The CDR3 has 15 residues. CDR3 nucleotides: TGTGCCAGCGCATCCGGGACTAGCGGAGACAATGAGCAGTTCTTC. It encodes CASASGTSGDNEQFF.

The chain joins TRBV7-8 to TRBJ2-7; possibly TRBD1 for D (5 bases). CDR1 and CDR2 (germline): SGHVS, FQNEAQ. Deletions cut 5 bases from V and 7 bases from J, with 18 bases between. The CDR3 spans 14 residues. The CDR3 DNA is TGTGCCAGCAGCATTCCCCCGATGGACATGGAGCAGTACTTC. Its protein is CASSIPPMDMEQYF.

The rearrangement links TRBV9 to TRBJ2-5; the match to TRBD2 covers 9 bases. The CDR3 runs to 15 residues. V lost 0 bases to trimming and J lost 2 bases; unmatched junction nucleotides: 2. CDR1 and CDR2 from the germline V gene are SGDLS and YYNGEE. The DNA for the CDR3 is TGTGCCAGCAGCGTAGCGGCGGGAGGGCAAGAGACCCAGTACTTC. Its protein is CASSVAAGGQETQYF.

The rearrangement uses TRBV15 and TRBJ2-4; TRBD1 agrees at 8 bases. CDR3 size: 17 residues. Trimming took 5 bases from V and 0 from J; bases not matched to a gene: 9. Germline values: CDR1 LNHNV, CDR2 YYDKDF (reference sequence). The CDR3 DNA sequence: TGTGCCACCAGCGTAGCCCAGGGGGCGGGAGCCAAAAACATTCAGTACTTC. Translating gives CATSVAQGAGAKNIQYF. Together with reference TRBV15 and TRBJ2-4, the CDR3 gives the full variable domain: DAMVIQNPRYQVTQFGKPVTLSCSQTLNHNVMYWYQQKSSQAPKLLFHYYDKDFNNEADTPDNFQSRRPNTSFCFLDIRSPGLGDTAMYLCATSVAQGAGAKNIQYFGAGTRLSVL.

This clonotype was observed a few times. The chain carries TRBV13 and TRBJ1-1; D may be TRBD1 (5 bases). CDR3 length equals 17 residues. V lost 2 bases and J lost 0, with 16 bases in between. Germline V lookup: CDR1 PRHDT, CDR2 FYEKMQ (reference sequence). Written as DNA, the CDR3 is TGTGCCAGCAGCTTACAAACCGGGGCTAGGGTGAACACTGAAGCTTTCTTT. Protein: CASSLQTGARVNTEAFF.

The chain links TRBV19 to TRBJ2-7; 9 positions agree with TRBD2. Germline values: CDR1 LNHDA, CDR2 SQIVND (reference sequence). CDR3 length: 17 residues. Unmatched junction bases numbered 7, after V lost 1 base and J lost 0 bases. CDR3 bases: TGTGCCAGTAGTATAGGGACTAGCGACACCACCTCCTACGAGCAGTACTTC. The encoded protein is CASSIGTSDTTSYEQYF.

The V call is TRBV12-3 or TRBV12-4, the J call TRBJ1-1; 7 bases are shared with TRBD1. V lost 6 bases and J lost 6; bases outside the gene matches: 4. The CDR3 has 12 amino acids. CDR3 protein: CASRQQGSEAFF. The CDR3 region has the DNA TGTGCCAGCAGACAACAGGGGTCTGAAGCTTTCTTT.

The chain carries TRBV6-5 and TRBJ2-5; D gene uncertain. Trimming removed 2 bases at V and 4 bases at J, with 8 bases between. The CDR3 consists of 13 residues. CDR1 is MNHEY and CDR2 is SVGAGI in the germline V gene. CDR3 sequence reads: CASSYVGPETQYF. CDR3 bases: TGTGCCAGCAGTTACGTGGGTCCAGAGACCCAGTACTTC.

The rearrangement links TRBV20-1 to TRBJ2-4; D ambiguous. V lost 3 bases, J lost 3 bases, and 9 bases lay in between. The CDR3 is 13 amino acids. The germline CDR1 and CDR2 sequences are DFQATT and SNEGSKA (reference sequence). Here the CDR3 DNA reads TGCAGTGCTAGTTTGTGGGACAAAAACATTCAGTACTTC. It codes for CSASLWDKNIQYF.

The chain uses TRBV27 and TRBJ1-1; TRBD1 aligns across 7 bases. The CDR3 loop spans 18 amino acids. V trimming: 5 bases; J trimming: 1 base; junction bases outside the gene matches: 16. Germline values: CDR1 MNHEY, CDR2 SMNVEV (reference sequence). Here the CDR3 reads CASSTAFRTGKRNTEAFF. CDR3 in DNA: TGTGCCAGCAGTACGGCCTTCAGGACAGGAAAGAGGAACACTGAAGCTTTCTTT.

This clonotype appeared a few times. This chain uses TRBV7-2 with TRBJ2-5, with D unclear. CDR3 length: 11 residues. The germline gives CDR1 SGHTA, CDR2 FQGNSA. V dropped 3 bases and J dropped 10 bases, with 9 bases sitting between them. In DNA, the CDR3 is TGTGCCAGCAGCTTGTATACCGACCAGTACTTC. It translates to CASSLYTDQYF.

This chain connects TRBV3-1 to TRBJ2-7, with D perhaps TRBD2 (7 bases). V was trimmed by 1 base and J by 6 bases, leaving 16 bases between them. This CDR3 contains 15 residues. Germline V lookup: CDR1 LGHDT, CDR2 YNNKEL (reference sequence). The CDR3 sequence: CASSQVVGGASEQYF. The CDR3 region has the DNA TGTGCCAGCAGCCAAGTTGTAGGGGGGGCTAGCGAGCAGTACTTC.

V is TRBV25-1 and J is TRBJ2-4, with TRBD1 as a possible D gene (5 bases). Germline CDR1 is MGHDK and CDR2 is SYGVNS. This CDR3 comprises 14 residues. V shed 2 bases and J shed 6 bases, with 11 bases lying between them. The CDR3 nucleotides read TGTGCCAGCAGTGAAAGGGGCGGCTCAAACATTCAGTACTTC. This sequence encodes CASSERGGSNIQYF.

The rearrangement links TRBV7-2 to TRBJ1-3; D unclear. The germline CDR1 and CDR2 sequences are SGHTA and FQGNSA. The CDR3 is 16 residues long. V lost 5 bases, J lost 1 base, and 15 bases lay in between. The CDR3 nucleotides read TGTGCCAGCAGCGCAGACGTAAGGGCTTCTGGAAACACCATATATTTT. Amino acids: CASSADVRASGNTIYF. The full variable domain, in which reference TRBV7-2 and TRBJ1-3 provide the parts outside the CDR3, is GAGVSQSPSNKVTEKGKDVELRCDPISGHTALYWYRQSLGQGLEFLIYFQGNSAPDKSGLPSDRFSAERTGGSVSTLTIQRTQQEDSAVYLCASSADVRASGNTIYFGEGSWLTVV.

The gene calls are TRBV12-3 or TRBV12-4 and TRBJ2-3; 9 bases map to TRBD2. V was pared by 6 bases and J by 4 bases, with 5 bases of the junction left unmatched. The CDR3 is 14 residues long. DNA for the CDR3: TGTGCCAGCAGATATAGCGGGAGTCCAGATACGCAGTATTTT. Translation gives CASRYSGSPDTQYF.